This T cell receptor (beta chain) was recorded in a study of blood T cells in healthy people across ages. At least 5 micrograms of total RNA were extracted per sample. It was with a sample-barcoded 5' primer and a J-beta primer mix that a second PCR of about 6 to 12 cycles was run. TCRdb itself ran the 5' RACE reads through MiXCR, one entry per CDR3 protein. In the table there are around 1.5 million distinct CDR3 sequences, roughly 59% of which are singletons. Between the trimmed V and J ends, which lost 4 bases and 4 bases, there was a span of 17 bases. There are 16 residues in the CDR3. Germline V gene data show CDR1 as LGHDT and CDR2 as YNNKEL (reference sequence).

This receptor was taken from a man younger than 35 in good health. The V call is TRBV3-1, the J call TRBJ2-1; D is possibly TRBD1 or TRBD2 (5 bases each). The source material was blood. The CDR3 reads CASSLRVGVTYNEQFF. CDR3 DNA: TGTGCCAGCAGCCTGCGCGTGGGGGTTACATACAATGAGCAGTTCTTC.